Below are 9 T cell receptor beta chains sequenced from a single sample in a study of T-cell reconstitution after alpha-beta-depleted transplantation in children. It was with unique molecular identifiers that the TCRbeta library was prepared. In TCRdb, the PCR reads were re-called with MiXCR into one record per CDR3 protein. This sample carries 250,000 to 350,000 distinct CDR3 sequences, roughly 25% of them seen once, and the ten largest clones take about 10%. The source material was PBMCs, mostly from graft donor cells, sampled 180 days after TCRalphabeta/CD19-depleted stem cell transplant. The receptors derive from a male patient younger than 18 who had a stem cell transplant for acute lymphoblastic leukemia, so the T cells may come from the graft donor.

This clonotype has more than one count but fewer than ten. This chain uses TRBV20-1 with TRBJ2-7, with D perhaps given as TRBD1 or TRBD2 (5 bases each). The V gene lost 1 base and the J gene lost 4 bases, with 14 bases spanning the gap. Germline V gives CDR1 DFQATT, CDR2 SNEGSKA (reference sequence). This CDR3 comprises 14 residues. As DNA, the CDR3 is TGCAGTGCTAGAGGAAGTGAGGGGCTTTACGAGCAGTACTTC. Translated: CSARGSEGLYEQYF.

This clonotype was detected only a few times. V usage is TRBV3-1 and J usage is TRBJ1-5, with D maybe TRBD1 (5 bases). V dropped 2 bases and J dropped 5 bases, with 13 bases sitting between them. Germline CDR1 and CDR2: LGHDT and YNNKEL (reference sequence). This CDR3 comprises 15 residues. The CDR3 DNA reads as TGTGCCAGCAGCCAAAATGACCTGGGGCATCAGCCCCAGCATTTT. This encodes CASSQNDLGHQPQHF.

The V and J genes are TRBV2 and TRBJ2-3; no clear D gene. Germline CDR1 SNHLY, CDR2 FYNNEI. This CDR3 has 14 amino acids. V lost 4 bases to trimming and J lost 2 bases, with 10 bases between them. CDR3 bases: TGTGCCAGCAGTGTCCGCCGAGCCACAGATACGCAGTATTTT. This codes for CASSVRRATDTQYF.

This clonotype came up a few times. The rearrangement joins TRBV7-9 to TRBJ1-5, with 10 nucleotides matching TRBD1. Unmatched junction bases numbered 7, after V lost 1 base and J lost 4 bases. The germline V gene encodes CDR1 SEHNR and CDR2 FQNEAQ (reference sequence). The CDR3 totals 17 residues. The CDR3 spells CASSLVVRTGGNQPQHF. As DNA, the CDR3 is TGTGCCAGCAGCTTAGTTGTCCGGACAGGGGGGAATCAGCCCCAGCATTTT.

This chain connects TRBV6-1 to TRBJ2-5; 8 bases map to TRBD2. This CDR3 has 15 amino acids. The germline V gene has CDR1 MNHNS and CDR2 SASEGT. J gave up 4 bases and V 7 bases, and 11 bases lay outside the gene matches. The CDR3 nucleotides are TGTGCCAGCACCCCACTAGCGGCGAGTGGAGAGACCCAGTACTTC. Translation: CASTPLAASGETQYF.

This clonotype has ten or more counts. The chain combines TRBV7-2 with TRBJ1-5; D remains ambiguous. The germline V gene encodes CDR1 SGHTA and CDR2 FQGNSA. The CDR3 length is 14 residues. V was cut by 0 bases and J by 6 bases, with 9 bases left in between. DNA for the CDR3: TGTGCCAGCAGCTTAGCTGGGTTCGGTCAGCCCCAGCATTTT. Its translation: CASSLAGFGQPQHF.

This clonotype was seen more than once but under ten times. V usage is TRBV27 and J usage is TRBJ2-2; no clear D gene. V was clipped by 0 bases and J by 6 bases, with 8 bases between them. Germline-derived CDR1 and CDR2 are MNHEY and SMNVEV (reference sequence). The CDR3 is made up of 14 amino acids. The CDR3 DNA sequence: TGTGCCAGCAGTTTATCGATAGCCGCCGGGGAGCTGTTTTTT. It encodes CASSLSIAAGELFF.

The chain recombines TRBV13 with TRBJ2-1; 14 bases match TRBD2. The V gene end was trimmed by 6 bases and the J gene end by 0 bases; junction bases not matched to a gene: 22. Per the germline V gene, CDR1 is PRHDT and CDR2 is FYEKMQ (reference sequence). CDR3 length equals 23 residues. The chain's CDR3 is CASSRPWGTSGRIGHNSYNEQFF. CDR3 nucleotides: TGTGCCAGCAGTCGACCATGGGGGACTAGCGGGAGAATAGGGCACAACTCCTACAATGAGCAGTTCTTC.

The chain has TRBV4-1 and TRBJ2-5; D unclear. The germline CDR1 and CDR2 sequences are MGHRA and YSYEKL. The germline V and J ends were trimmed by 4 bases and 3 bases, with 9 bases remaining between them. This CDR3 spans 13 amino acids. The chain's CDR3 is CASSPILEETQYF. The CDR3 nucleotides are TGCGCCAGCAGCCCCATCTTAGAAGAGACCCAGTACTTC.